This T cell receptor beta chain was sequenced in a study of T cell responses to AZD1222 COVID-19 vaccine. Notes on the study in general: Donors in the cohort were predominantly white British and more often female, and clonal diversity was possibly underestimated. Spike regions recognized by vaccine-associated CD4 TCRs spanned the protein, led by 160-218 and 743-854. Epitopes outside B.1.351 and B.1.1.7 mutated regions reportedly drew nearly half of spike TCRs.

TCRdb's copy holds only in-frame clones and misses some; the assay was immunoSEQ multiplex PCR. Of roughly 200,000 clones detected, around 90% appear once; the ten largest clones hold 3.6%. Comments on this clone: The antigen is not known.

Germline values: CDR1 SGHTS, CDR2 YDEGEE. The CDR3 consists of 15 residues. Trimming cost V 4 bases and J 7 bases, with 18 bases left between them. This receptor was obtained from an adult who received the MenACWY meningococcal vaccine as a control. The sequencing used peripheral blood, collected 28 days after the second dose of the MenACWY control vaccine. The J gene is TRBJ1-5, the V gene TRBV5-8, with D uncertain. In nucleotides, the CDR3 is TGTGCCAGCAGCCTCACGCGGGGATGGGCGCAGCCCCAGCATTTT. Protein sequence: CASSLTRGWAQPQHF. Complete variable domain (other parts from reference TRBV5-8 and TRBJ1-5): EAGVTQSPTHLIKTRGQQATLRCSPISGHTSVYWYQQALGLGLQFLLWYDEGEERNRGNFPPRFSGRQFPNYSSELNVNALELEDSALYLCASSLTRGWAQPQHFGDGTRLSIL.